A single sample gave rise to the 26 T cell receptor beta chains below, sequenced in a study of T-cell memory formation after mild COVID-19. Using its own MiXCR run on the 5' RACE reads, TCRdb lists one record per CDR3 protein. This repertoire shows a few hundred thousand distinct CDR3 sequences, 16% found once; its top ten account for around a fifth. Sequencing was carried out using PBMCs or a T cell subset sorted from them (not recorded which). The receptor set was obtained from a man aged 18-30 years who had mild COVID-19 (a few samples of this study predate the infection). Cell type and time point are not known.

This clonotype occurred a few times. V gene TRBV20-1 combines with J gene TRBJ2-7, with D unclear. V was clipped by 0 bases and J by 3 bases, with 15 bases between them. Germline CDR1 reads DFQATT; CDR2 reads SNEGSKA (reference sequence). The CDR3 runs to 15 residues. The CDR3 sequence: CSARDPRQDDYEQYF. DNA for the CDR3: TGCAGTGCTAGAGATCCCAGGCAAGATGACTACGAGCAGTACTTC.

J is TRBJ1-6 and V is TRBV13; possible D gene TRBD1, 5 bases. This CDR3 is 14 amino acids long. Germline V CDR1 and CDR2: PRHDT, FYEKMQ (reference sequence). V lost 0 bases, J lost 11 bases, and 11 bases lay in between. The CDR3 spells CASSLGREQAPLHF. DNA for the CDR3: TGTGCCAGCAGCTTAGGCAGGGAACAGGCACCCCTCCACTTT.

The rearrangement links TRBV30 to TRBJ1-2; D unclear. The CDR3 has 11 amino acids. Germline lookup yields CDR1 GTSNPN and CDR2 SVGIG (reference sequence). V lost 4 bases to trimming and J lost 7 bases, with 10 bases between them. The CDR3 protein is CAWKGLRGYTF. The CDR3 DNA follows: TGTGCCTGGAAGGGCTTGCGTGGCTACACCTTC.

The chain recombines TRBV10-3 with TRBJ2-7; weak D call: TRBD1 (5 bases). V gave up 3 bases and J gave up 12 bases, with 15 bases separating them. This CDR3 has 12 residues. Germline CDR1 and CDR2: ENHRY and SYGVKD. In DNA form, the CDR3 reads TGTGCCATCAGTGAAGATCGGACAAGTGGGTACTTC. Translating it yields CAISEDRTSGYF.

The sample holds a few counts of this clonotype. The chain couples TRBV5-1 to TRBJ2-5; D is unclear. CDR3 length equals 17 residues. With 0 bases removed from V and 4 bases from J, the gap between germline ends came to 19 bases. In germline, CDR1 is SGHRS, CDR2 YFSETQ. In DNA, the CDR3 is TGCGCCAGCAGCTTGGGAGGCTCGGTCTCGGAGAGAGAGACCCAGTACTTC. It yields the protein CASSLGGSVSERETQYF.

This clonotype was observed a handful of times. The chain is built from TRBV5-4 and TRBJ2-3; 13 positions match TRBD2. The germline V gene encodes CDR1 SGHNT and CDR2 YYREEE (reference sequence). This CDR3 has 16 residues. Unmatched junction bases numbered 2, after V lost 4 bases and J lost 0 bases. The CDR3, as DNA: TGTGCCAGCAGCATGGGACTAGCGGGGAGCACAGATACGCAGTATTTT. Its translation is CASSMGLAGSTDTQYF.

V gene TRBV9 combines with J gene TRBJ1-4, with 7 bases lining up with TRBD1. Germline CDR1 reads SGDLS; CDR2 reads YYNGEE. The CDR3 covers 14 residues. The ends lost 5 bases at V and 8 bases at J; junction bases unmatched: 9. In nucleotides, the CDR3 is TGTGCCAGCAGTTATACAGGGGTTGGCGAAAAACTGTTTTTT. It specifies CASSYTGVGEKLFF. Based on the CDR3 plus reference TRBV9 and TRBJ1-4, the full variable domain is DSGVTQTPKHLITATGQRVTLRCSPRSGDLSVYWYQQSLDQGLQFLIQYYNGEERAKGNILERFSAQQFPDLHSELNLSSLELGDSALYFCASSYTGVGEKLFFGSGTQLSVL.

The chain joins TRBV27 to TRBJ1-1; 10 positions agree with TRBD1. The trim removed 2 bases at V and 8 bases at J, leaving 2 bases unmatched. The V gene's germline CDR1 is MNHEY and CDR2 SMNVEV (reference sequence). This CDR3 has 13 amino acids. In DNA form, the CDR3 reads TGTGCCAGCAGTTTACGGACAGGGGGAGAAGCTTTCTTT. Its protein product is CASSLRTGGEAFF.

The chain uses TRBV4-1 and TRBJ1-5, with 7 bases aligning to TRBD1. Germline V gives CDR1 MGHRA, CDR2 YSYEKL. Trimming cost V 1 base and J 7 bases; bases outside gene matches: 1. The CDR3 spans 13 residues. The DNA for the CDR3 is TGCGCCAGCAGCCAAGGACAGGGACAGCCCCAGCATTTT. Translation gives CASSQGQGQPQHF.

This chain connects TRBV4-2 to TRBJ2-2; possible D gene TRBD2, 6 bases. The CDR3 covers 15 residues. V lost 3 bases, J lost 6 bases, and 14 bases lay in between. Germline lookup yields CDR1 LGHNA and CDR2 YNFKEQ. The chain's CDR3 is CASSQPGLDPGELFF. CDR3 in DNA: TGTGCCAGCAGCCAGCCGGGACTGGACCCCGGGGAGCTGTTTTTT.

This chain joins TRBV20-1 and TRBJ2-2; D call uncertain. Trimming left V 6 bases short and J 2 bases short, with 13 bases between. The germline gives CDR1 DFQATT, CDR2 SNEGSKA (reference sequence). The CDR3 is made up of 14 amino acids. For the CDR3, the DNA is TGCAGTGCGATAAGGGATCTCAACACCGGGGAGCTGTTTTTT. This encodes CSAIRDLNTGELFF.

The V and J genes are TRBV19 and TRBJ1-5, with D maybe TRBD1 (5 bases). V lost 5 bases and J lost 4, with 9 bases in between. This CDR3 has 13 residues. Per the germline V gene, CDR1 is LNHDA and CDR2 is SQIVND (reference sequence). CDR3 protein: CASSGGINQPQHF. DNA for the CDR3: TGTGCCAGTAGTGGGGGGATAAATCAGCCCCAGCATTTT.

This sequence joins TRBV19 and TRBJ2-2, with D unclear. The germline gives CDR1 LNHDA, CDR2 SQIVND (reference sequence). This CDR3 is built from 18 residues. Trimming removed 4 bases at V and 1 base at J, with 19 bases between. The CDR3 sequence: CASSTGPLRLLNTGELFF. The CDR3, as DNA: TGTGCCAGTAGTACTGGCCCCCTGCGCCTGTTGAACACCGGGGAGCTGTTTTTT.

This clonotype occurred a few times. This chain links TRBV20-1 with TRBJ2-7; no clear D. Trimming pared 3 bases from V and 3 bases from J, leaving 6 bases between. The length of the CDR3 is 11 residues. Looked up from germline, CDR1 is DFQATT and CDR2 is SNEGSKA (reference sequence). DNA for the CDR3: TGCAGTGCTAGTAATGACTACGAGCAGTACTTC. It yields the protein CSASNDYEQYF.

The chain couples TRBV18 to TRBJ2-7, with a possible D match to TRBD2 (6 bases). Trimming pared 3 bases from V and 6 bases from J, leaving 15 bases between. The CDR3 sequence is 14 residues long. Germline V gives CDR1 KGHSH, CDR2 LQKENI. Written as DNA, the CDR3 is TGTGCCAGCTCACCGGGGACTTCCTCCATCGAGCAGTACTTC. It yields the protein CASSPGTSSIEQYF.

There are a few counts of this clonotype. The CDR3 DNA is TGCGCCAGCAGCCAAGACGGCGGGGGGCGTTACGAGCAGTACGTC. Encoded protein: CASSQDGGGRYEQYV. The rearrangement uses TRBV4-1 and TRBJ2-7; the match to TRBD2 covers 8 bases. CDR3 length: 15 amino acids. J lost 4 bases, V lost 0 bases, and 5 bases had no gene match. Germline V lookup: CDR1 MGHRA, CDR2 YSYEKL.

The chain joins TRBV4-3 to TRBJ2-1, with 8 bases identical to TRBD2. From germline, CDR1 is LGHNA and CDR2 YSLEER. There are 20 residues in the CDR3. V was clipped by 0 bases and J by 0 bases; unmatched bases: 13. CDR3 DNA sequence: TGCGCCAGCAGCCAAGAGAGGGCGGTAGCGGGGCAACACTCCTACAATGAGCAGTTCTTC. This gives the protein CASSQERAVAGQHSYNEQFF.

The CDR3, as DNA: TGTGCCAGCAGTTACTCGGGGTCGGGGGACGGCTACACCTTC. Protein product: CASSYSGSGDGYTF. V is TRBV6-6 and J is TRBJ1-2, with D possibly being TRBD1 (5 bases). The CDR3 is 14 residues long. Per germline, CDR1 MNHNY and CDR2 SVGAGI (reference sequence). The V end lost 0 bases, the J end lost 8 bases, and 13 bases lay between the germline ends.

This clonotype has a handful of counts. The J gene is TRBJ2-2, the V gene TRBV7-2; 9 bases align to TRBD2. The germline V gene encodes CDR1 SGHTA and CDR2 FQGNSA. The CDR3 contains 11 residues. In DNA, the CDR3 is TGTAGCGGGGGGGCCGACGGGGAGCTGTTTTTT. As protein: CSGGADGELFF.

This clonotype was counted only a few times. The genes are TRBV6-6 and TRBJ2-3, with a weak D call TRBD2 (5 bases). Trimming left V 10 bases short and J 2 bases short, with 16 bases between. This CDR3 has 14 residues. Germline-derived CDR1 and CDR2 are MNHNY and SVGAGI (reference sequence). The CDR3 loop reads CATSGSQVTDTQYF. The CDR3 DNA reads as TGTGCCACGTCGGGGAGCCAAGTCACAGATACGCAGTATTTT.

In its sample, this clonotype was seen a few times. V gene TRBV20-1 combines with J gene TRBJ2-2; unclear D gene. The V gene's germline CDR1 is DFQATT and CDR2 SNEGSKA (reference sequence). The CDR3 covers 13 residues. V was shortened by 2 bases and J by 5 bases, with 9 bases between the two germline ends. The CDR3 nucleotides read TGCAGTGCTAGACATAGTACAACCGGGGAGCTGTTTTTT. This codes for CSARHSTTGELFF.

V and J are TRBV5-1 and TRBJ2-3; 7 nucleotides match TRBD2. The CDR3 extends over 14 amino acids. V trimming: 4 bases; J trimming: 2 bases; junction bases outside the gene matches: 4. Germline V gene sequence: CDR1 SGHRS, CDR2 YFSETQ. CDR3 coding DNA: TGCGCCAGCAGCCGGGGGGAGGTCACAGATACGCAGTATTTT. Encoded protein: CASSRGEVTDTQYF.

CDR3 residues: CASSLDGYSGNTIYF. CDR3 in DNA: TGCGCCAGCAGCTTGGACGGATACTCTGGAAACACCATATATTTT. The V and J genes are TRBV5-1 and TRBJ1-3; D is unresolved. This CDR3 is built from 15 residues. Trimming took 0 bases from V and 0 from J, leaving 7 bases between them. The germline CDR1 and CDR2 sequences are SGHRS and YFSETQ.

This clonotype was counted a few times. The gene calls are TRBV18 and TRBJ1-1; D perhaps matches TRBD1 (6 bases). Germline CDR1 KGHSH, CDR2 LQKENI. This CDR3 is built from 17 residues. V lost 3 bases, J lost 5 bases, and 22 bases lay in between. The chain's CDR3 is CASSPEQGPAGLTEAFF. CDR3 bases: TGTGCCAGCTCACCTGAGCAGGGGCCGGCTGGGCTGACTGAAGCTTTCTTT.

Many counts were recorded for this clonotype. This chain uses TRBV27 with TRBJ1-6; weak D call: TRBD1 (5 bases). CDR1 is MNHEY, CDR2 SMNVEV, per germline (reference sequence). V lost 2 bases and J lost 6, with 17 bases in between. The CDR3 sequence is 17 residues long. CDR3 residues: CASSLGFRGRANSPLHF. In DNA form, the CDR3 reads TGTGCCAGCAGTTTAGGTTTTCGGGGACGCGCTAATTCACCCCTCCACTTT.

The sample holds a few counts of this clonotype. The CDR3 is CASSSTLNQDRAHTF. The CDR3 DNA sequence: TGCGCCAGCAGCTCCACCCTTAACCAGGACAGGGCCCACACCTTC. V is TRBV5-1 and J is TRBJ1-2, with TRBD1 matching over 8 bases. Germline V gene data show CDR1 as SGHRS and CDR2 as YFSETQ. V was pared by 3 bases and J by 12 bases, with 16 bases of the junction left unmatched. This CDR3 is built from 15 residues.